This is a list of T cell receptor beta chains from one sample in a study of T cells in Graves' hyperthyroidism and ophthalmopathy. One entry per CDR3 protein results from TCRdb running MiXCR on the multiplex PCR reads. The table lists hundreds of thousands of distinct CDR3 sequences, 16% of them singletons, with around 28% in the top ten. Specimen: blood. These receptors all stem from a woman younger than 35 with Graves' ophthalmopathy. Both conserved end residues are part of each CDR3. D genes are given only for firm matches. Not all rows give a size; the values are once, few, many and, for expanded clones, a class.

CDR3 DNA: TGCAGTGCTAGCCCGGGGATCTACGGCTACACCTTC
CDR3 protein: CSASPGIYGYTF
V gene: TRBV20-1
clone size: NA
J gene: TRBJ1-2
D gene: NA

CDR3 DNA: TGTGCCAGCAGCCAAGAGGGCCGAATTATCTATGAGGGCTACACCTTC
CDR3 protein: CASSQEGRIIYEGYTF
V gene: TRBV4-2
clone size: many
J gene: TRBJ1-2
D gene: NA

CDR3 DNA: TGTGCCAGCAGCCCAACTGAAGGGACAGGGCCGAACACCGGGGAGCTGTTTTTT
CDR3 protein: CASSPTEGTGPNTGELFF
V gene: TRBV12-3/TRBV12-4
clone size: NA
J gene: TRBJ2-2
D gene: TRBD1

CDR3 DNA: TGTGCCAGCAGTCGAGGGACAGGTACAACTAATGAAAAACTGTTTTTT
CDR3 protein: CASSRGTGTTNEKLFF
V gene: TRBV6-2/TRBV6-3
clone size: NA
J gene: TRBJ1-4
D gene: TRBD1

CDR3 DNA: TGCAGTGCCCGGACAGGAAATCAGCCCCAGCATTTT
CDR3 protein: CSARTGNQPQHF
V gene: TRBV20-1
clone size: many
J gene: TRBJ1-5
D gene: TRBD1

CDR3 DNA: TGCAGTGCACCCCTTACGGGGGGCAGGTCCAATGAGCAGTTCTTC
CDR3 protein: CSAPLTGGRSNEQFF
V gene: TRBV20-1
clone size: many
J gene: TRBJ2-1
D gene: NA

CDR3 DNA: TGTGCCAGCAGCCAAGGGGTGGTGGGGTCAGGTGAGCAGTTCTTC
CDR3 protein: CASSQGVVGSGEQFF
V gene: TRBV3-1
clone size: many
J gene: TRBJ2-1
D gene: NA

CDR3 DNA: TGCAGTGCTAGAGGGGGGACGGGGAACTATGGCTACACCTTC
CDR3 protein: CSARGGTGNYGYTF
V gene: TRBV20-1
clone size: NA
J gene: TRBJ1-2
D gene: NA

CDR3 DNA: TGTGCCAGCAGTTTAGCGACAGGGGTGACAACTAATGAAAAACTGTTTTTT
CDR3 protein: CASSLATGVTTNEKLFF
V gene: TRBV28
clone size: many
J gene: TRBJ1-4
D gene: TRBD1

CDR3 DNA: TGTGCCAGCAGCTTAGGACTTCTCGCGCAGTATTTT
CDR3 protein: CASSLGLLAQYF
V gene: TRBV7-9
clone size: many
J gene: TRBJ2-3
D gene: NA

CDR3 DNA: TGTGCCAGCAGTTATCCCCACAATACGCAGTATTTT
CDR3 protein: CASSYPHNTQYF
V gene: TRBV6-2/TRBV6-3
clone size: many
J gene: TRBJ2-3
D gene: NA

CDR3 DNA: TGTGCCAGCAGCCGCCTGGGGAGGGGGAACACCGGGGAGCTGTTTTTT
CDR3 protein: CASSRLGRGNTGELFF
V gene: TRBV7-8
clone size: many
J gene: TRBJ2-2
D gene: TRBD2

CDR3 DNA: TGCAGCGTTGGTGGGTTCTCCTACAATGAGCAGTTCTTC
CDR3 protein: CSVGGFSYNEQFF
V gene: TRBV29-1
clone size: many
J gene: TRBJ2-1
D gene: NA

CDR3 DNA: TGTGCCAGCAGTTTGATAACCCCCAAGGACAGGGGCCCTAACTATGGCTACACCTTC
CDR3 protein: CASSLITPKDRGPNYGYTF
V gene: TRBV28
clone size: many
J gene: TRBJ1-2
D gene: TRBD1

CDR3 DNA: TGTGCCAGCGGACGGGCTGACGAGCAGTACTTC
CDR3 protein: CASGRADEQYF
V gene: TRBV5-6
clone size: many
J gene: TRBJ2-7
D gene: NA

CDR3 DNA: TGTGCCAGTAGTATGCATACCGGGACTAGCGGGAGAAGGCAGCCCTACGAGCAGTACTTC
CDR3 protein: CASSMHTGTSGRRQPYEQYF
V gene: TRBV19
clone size: many
J gene: TRBJ2-7
D gene: TRBD2

CDR3 DNA: TGTGCCAGCCCCGTGACGGGACAGGGGTTAGACTATGGCTACACCTTC
CDR3 protein: CASPVTGQGLDYGYTF
V gene: TRBV2
clone size: once
J gene: TRBJ1-2
D gene: TRBD1

CDR3 DNA: TGTGCCAGCAGCCTCCGGGACGGCTATAGCAATCAGCCCCAGCATTTT
CDR3 protein: CASSLRDGYSNQPQHF
V gene: TRBV7-2
clone size: NA
J gene: TRBJ1-5
D gene: NA

CDR3 DNA: TGTGCCAGCAGTTACGACGGGCGGGGGAACACTGAAGCTTTCTTT
CDR3 protein: CASSYDGRGNTEAFF
V gene: TRBV6-5
clone size: many
J gene: TRBJ1-1
D gene: NA

CDR3 DNA: TGTGCCAGCAGGCGACGCACAGGGCTTCAGCCCCAGCATTTT
CDR3 protein: CASRRRTGLQPQHF
V gene: TRBV6-1
clone size: many
J gene: TRBJ1-5
D gene: NA

CDR3 DNA: TGTGCCAGCAGCTCCAAGAGTAGGACGGGGACCGGGGAGCTGTTTTTT
CDR3 protein: CASSSKSRTGTGELFF
V gene: TRBV7-2
clone size: many
J gene: TRBJ2-2
D gene: NA

CDR3 DNA: TGTGCCAGCAGCGAAACAGGGGGACGAGAGCAGTACTTC
CDR3 protein: CASSETGGREQYF
V gene: TRBV9
clone size: few
J gene: TRBJ2-7
D gene: TRBD1

CDR3 DNA: TGCGCCAGCAGTCAACCGGGATGGGACGGGGACATTCAGTACTTC
CDR3 protein: CASSQPGWDGDIQYF
V gene: TRBV5-1
clone size: many
J gene: TRBJ2-4
D gene: NA

CDR3 DNA: TGTGCCAGCAACCCAACGGTGAGGACTAGAGAGCAGTTCTTC
CDR3 protein: CASNPTVRTREQFF
V gene: TRBV28
clone size: NA
J gene: TRBJ2-1
D gene: TRBD2

CDR3 DNA: TGTGCCAGCAGCCGGACAGGGAAGACTGAAGCTTTCTTT
CDR3 protein: CASSRTGKTEAFF
V gene: TRBV28
clone size: NA
J gene: TRBJ1-1
D gene: TRBD1

CDR3 DNA: TGTGCCAGCAGTTTAGCGCACCGAGTCTATGGCTACACCTTC
CDR3 protein: CASSLAHRVYGYTF
V gene: TRBV12-3/TRBV12-4
clone size: NA
J gene: TRBJ1-2
D gene: NA

CDR3 DNA: TGTGCCAGCAGCTATAGAGCGGGAGGTACTCGCGAGGACAATGAGCAGTTCTTC
CDR3 protein: CASSYRAGGTREDNEQFF
V gene: TRBV7-2
clone size: many
J gene: TRBJ2-1
D gene: TRBD2

CDR3 DNA: TGTGCCAGCAGCTTAGAGGATGTGACGACTGGCTACACCTTC
CDR3 protein: CASSLEDVTTGYTF
V gene: TRBV7-2
clone size: many
J gene: TRBJ1-2
D gene: NA

CDR3 DNA: TGCAGCGTTTTTGGAACTGAAGCTTTCTTT
CDR3 protein: CSVFGTEAFF
V gene: TRBV29-1
clone size: many
J gene: TRBJ1-1
D gene: NA

CDR3 DNA: TGTGCTGCCACGAGTTCAGAAGCTGGGGCCAACGTCCTGACTTTC
CDR3 protein: CAATSSEAGANVLTF
V gene: TRBV6-1
clone size: NA
J gene: TRBJ2-6
D gene: NA

CDR3 DNA: TGTGCCAGCAGCGTAGAGGGAGTAGGGAACTATGGCTACACCTTC
CDR3 protein: CASSVEGVGNYGYTF
V gene: TRBV9
clone size: NA
J gene: TRBJ1-2
D gene: NA

CDR3 DNA: TGCAGTGCTAGTCCGGGTACTGGAAACACCATATATTTT
CDR3 protein: CSASPGTGNTIYF
V gene: TRBV20-1
clone size: many
J gene: TRBJ1-3
D gene: NA

CDR3 DNA: TGTGCCAGCAGGCGGACTAGCGGGAGTGTTCCCGAGCAGTACTTC
CDR3 protein: CASRRTSGSVPEQYF
V gene: TRBV11-2
clone size: many
J gene: TRBJ2-7
D gene: TRBD2

CDR3 DNA: TGTGCCAGCAGTGAATGGCGGGGTAGAGAAAAACTGTTTTTT
CDR3 protein: CASSEWRGREKLFF
V gene: TRBV6-1
clone size: few
J gene: TRBJ1-4
D gene: NA

CDR3 DNA: TGTGCCAGCAGCCAACCCGGGACAGGGGGCACCGGGGAGCTGTTTTTT
CDR3 protein: CASSQPGTGGTGELFF
V gene: TRBV3-1
clone size: NA
J gene: TRBJ2-2
D gene: TRBD1

CDR3 DNA: TGTGCCTGGAGTGTAGGACAGGGGAACACTGAAGCTTTCTTT
CDR3 protein: CAWSVGQGNTEAFF
V gene: TRBV30
clone size: many
J gene: TRBJ1-1
D gene: TRBD1

CDR3 DNA: TGTGCCAGCAGCTTGCTATCCGTTGACAGGGTCGGGACCCAGTACTTC
CDR3 protein: CASSLLSVDRVGTQYF
V gene: TRBV5-6
clone size: few
J gene: TRBJ2-5
D gene: TRBD1

CDR3 DNA: TGTGCCAGCAGCGTAACAGGGGGTTTAGGGGAGACCCAGTACTTC
CDR3 protein: CASSVTGGLGETQYF
V gene: TRBV9
clone size: few
J gene: TRBJ2-5
D gene: TRBD1

CDR3 DNA: TGTGCCACCAGTGATTATGGAGGAGGACGGGAGACCCAGTACTTC
CDR3 protein: CATSDYGGGRETQYF
V gene: TRBV24-1
clone size: many
J gene: TRBJ2-5
D gene: NA

CDR3 DNA: TGTGCCAGCTCACCTTACTCGAGGGACCCCACTGAAGCTTTCTTT
CDR3 protein: CASSPYSRDPTEAFF
V gene: TRBV18
clone size: many
J gene: TRBJ1-1
D gene: NA